Only a few counts were recorded for the clone carrying this T cell receptor beta chain. Antigen unknown. The data stem from a study of early T cells in non-severe SARS-CoV-2 infection. Study as a whole: The input, bulk RNA from unsorted whole blood, was sequenced, and chains were unpaired. Study conclusions and caveats: VDJdb matching favored anti-spike CD8 responses, missing private and CD4 specificities.

The TCR library protocol was used to attach unique molecular identifiers. These identifiers were attached to individual cDNA molecules. TCRdb called the 5' RACE reads again in MiXCR, with one record for every CDR3 protein. This table holds about 63,000 distinct CDR3 sequences, over 10% found once. This CDR3 has 15 amino acids. The ends were cut back, 4 bases at V and 0 bases at J, with 10 bases in the middle. The germline V gene encodes CDR1 MNHNS and CDR2 SASEGT. This TCR derives from an adult who was a healthcare worker with PCR-confirmed SARS-CoV-2 infection or an uninfected control (not recorded which). The rearrangement uses TRBV6-1 and TRBJ1-5; a weak D match, TRBD1 (5 bases). The sample consisted of whole blood. This CDR3 reads CASSAQEDSNQPQHF. The CDR3 DNA reads as TGTGCCAGCAGTGCACAGGAGGATAGCAATCAGCCCCAGCATTTT.